The 21 T cell receptor beta chains listed next were all sequenced from one sample in a study of blood T cell repertoires in COVID-19. TCRdb's copy holds only in-frame clones and misses some; the assay was immunoSEQ multiplex PCR. This sample has fewer than 500,000 clones, with around nine tenths found just once. Sequencing used peripheral blood. The receptors originated from a man between 18 and 29 years old with COVID-19, enrolled during active disease.

This rearrangement joins TRBV11-2 to TRBJ2-7; D unresolved. Trimming pared 6 bases from V and 0 bases from J, leaving 12 bases between. Germline values: CDR1 SGHAT, CDR2 FQNNGV. The CDR3 covers 14 residues. The CDR3 DNA reads as TGTGCCAGCAGAAGTAGCCTGAGCTCCTACGAGCAGTACTTC. This encodes CASRSSLSSYEQYF.

The chain uses TRBV5-6 and TRBJ2-2, with 13 bases fitting TRBD2. Germline CDR1 and CDR2: SGHDT and YYEEEE. V was clipped by 3 bases and J by 5 bases; unmatched bases: 1. The length of the CDR3 is 15 residues. The CDR3: CASSWTSGRTGELFF. CDR3 in DNA: TGTGCCAGCAGCTGGACTAGCGGGAGAACCGGGGAGCTGTTTTTT.

This rearrangement joins TRBV18 to TRBJ1-1; tentatively, D is TRBD1 (5 bases). The germline V gene has CDR1 KGHSH and CDR2 LQKENI. This CDR3 has 14 residues. V gave up 6 bases and J gave up 1 base, with 12 bases separating them. CDR3 region: CASSPGLTNTEAFF. The CDR3 DNA sequence: TGTGCCAGCTCTCCGGGACTGACGAACACTGAAGCTTTCTTT.

J is TRBJ1-2 and V is TRBV4-2, with D uncertain. This CDR3 comprises 14 residues. V gave up 0 bases and J gave up 8 bases, with 13 bases separating them. Per germline, CDR1 LGHNA and CDR2 YNFKEQ. CDR3 sequence (DNA): TGTGCCAGCAGCCAAGACCGAGGTACTTTCGGCTACACCTTC. Amino acid sequence: CASSQDRGTFGYTF.

The rearrangement joins TRBV6-5 to TRBJ1-1, with D possibly being TRBD1 (5 bases). Trimming pared 0 bases from V and 0 bases from J, leaving 8 bases between. Per the germline V gene, CDR1 is MNHEY and CDR2 is SVGAGI. The CDR3 loop spans 15 amino acids. CDR3 loop: CASSYSGQVNTEAFF. CDR3 DNA sequence: TGTGCCAGCAGTTACTCGGGGCAGGTGAACACTGAAGCTTTCTTT.

The chain recombines TRBV24-1 with TRBJ2-1; D may be TRBD1 (6 bases). The CDR3 contains 14 residues. Germline loops: CDR1 KGHDR, CDR2 SFDVKD. Trimming took 4 bases from V and 4 from J, leaving 10 bases between them. The CDR3 sequence: CATSDPDSYNEQFF. CDR3 nucleotide sequence: TGTGCCACCAGTGACCCGGACAGTTACAATGAGCAGTTCTTC.

The gene calls are TRBV14 and TRBJ2-1; 7 bases agree with TRBD1. Germline CDR1 is SGHDN and CDR2 is FVKESK. Trimming took 4 bases from V and 9 from J; bases not matched to a gene: 3. This CDR3 has 12 residues. The CDR3 reads CASSPGTAEQFF. As DNA, the CDR3 is TGTGCCAGCAGCCCCGGGACAGCTGAGCAGTTCTTC.

The chain is built from TRBV30 and TRBJ2-7; D ambiguous. This CDR3 has 12 amino acids. Germline lookup yields CDR1 GTSNPN and CDR2 SVGIG (reference sequence). Trimming removed 3 bases at V and 6 bases at J, with 12 bases between. DNA for the CDR3: TGTGCCTGGAGGAAGTCAGCAGGCGAGCAGTACTTC. Protein: CAWRKSAGEQYF.

The V and J genes are TRBV3-1 (or the pseudogene TRBV3-2) and TRBJ2-3; the D is unclear. This CDR3 is 12 amino acids long. Trimming removed 3 bases at V and 5 bases at J, with 6 bases between. In germline, CDR1 is LGHDT, CDR2 YNNKEL (reference sequence). DNA of the CDR3: TGTGCCAGCAGCCAGTTCGGAGATACGCAGTATTTT. This codes for CASSQFGDTQYF.

The chain joins TRBV9 to TRBJ2-5; 7 bases agree with TRBD2. Germline loops: CDR1 SGDLS, CDR2 YYNGEE. The length of the CDR3 is 15 residues. Losses at the gene ends were 3 bases for V and 2 bases for J; bases not matched to a gene: 7. The CDR3 DNA reads as TGTGCCAGCAGCGCCCGAACTAGCGTACAAGAGACCCAGTACTTC. The encoded protein is CASSARTSVQETQYF.

This clone was detected only a few times. The chain couples TRBV7-2 to TRBJ2-1, with a weak D call TRBD1 (5 bases). V dropped 5 bases and J dropped 5 bases, with 13 bases sitting between them. The CDR3 covers 14 residues. In germline, CDR1 is SGHTA, CDR2 FQGNSA. CDR3 loop: CASSLWTTNNEQFF. CDR3 DNA: TGTGCCAGCAGCCTGTGGACAACGAACAATGAGCAGTTCTTC.

This sequence joins TRBV5-8 and TRBJ2-3; tentative D call: TRBD2 (5 bases). Trimming shortened V by 4 bases and J by 1 base, and 13 bases separated the two germline ends. Germline V gene lookup returns CDR1 SGHTS and CDR2 YDEGEE. The CDR3 runs to 15 residues. The CDR3: CASSKAAARTDTQYF. CDR3 DNA sequence: TGTGCCAGCAGCAAGGCAGCGGCCCGCACAGATACGCAGTATTTT.

V is TRBV5-6 and J is TRBJ2-3; 14 positions match TRBD2. With 4 bases clipped from V and 1 base from J, the junction kept 5 bases outside the gene matches. The CDR3 totals 17 residues. Germline V CDR1 and CDR2: SGHDT, YYEEEE. CDR3: CASSARLAGGGTDTQYF. The CDR3 coding sequence is TGTGCCAGCAGCGCCAGACTAGCGGGAGGGGGCACAGATACGCAGTATTTT.

The chain recombines TRBV5-4 with TRBJ1-1; TRBD1 matches 9 bases. Germline V CDR1 and CDR2: SGHNT, YYREEE (reference sequence). The CDR3 length is 14 residues. V gave up 4 bases and J gave up 4 bases; unmatched junction bases: 5. CDR3 in DNA: TGTGCCAGCAGCCGGGACAGGGAGAGCACTGAAGCTTTCTTT. This codes for CASSRDRESTEAFF.

CDR3 protein: CARQGFNEKLFF. The CDR3 coding sequence is TGTGCCAGACAGGGCTTTAATGAAAAACTGTTTTTT. V usage is TRBV21-1 and J usage is TRBJ1-4; no DNA check was done on the table's D call, TRBD1. TRBV21-1 is annotated as a pseudogene. CDR3 length: 12 amino acids.

The chain combines TRBV28 with TRBJ2-4, with D perhaps TRBD2 (6 bases). The CDR3 has 14 residues. The V end lost 3 bases, the J end lost 4 bases, and 10 bases lay between the germline ends. Germline V gene lookup returns CDR1 MDHEN and CDR2 SYDVKM. CDR3 sequence (DNA): TGTGCCAGCAGTTTCTCGGAGGGGAAAAACATTCAGTACTTC. Translated: CASSFSEGKNIQYF.

A few counts support this clone. The chain joins TRBV7-9 to TRBJ1-6; D not resolved. Trimming took 5 bases from V and 16 from J, leaving 15 bases between them. The germline CDR1 and CDR2 sequences are SEHNR and FQNEAQ (reference sequence). The CDR3 extends over 12 amino acids. In DNA, the CDR3 is TGTGCCAGCAGCCCCCCTCTGGGCGAACTCCACTTT. Translated: CASSPPLGELHF. Supplemented by reference TRBV7-9 and TRBJ1-6, the full variable domain reads DTGVSQNPRHKITKRGQNVTFRCDPISEHNRLYWYRQTLGQGPEFLTYFQNEAQLEKSRLLSDRFSAERPKGSFSTLEIQRTEQGDSAMYLCASSPPLGELHFGNGTRLTVT.

This clone was detected once. V is TRBV11-2 and J is TRBJ1-1, with no clear D. CDR1 is SGHAT and CDR2 is FQNNGV in the germline V gene. CDR3 length: 17 residues. Trimming removed 5 bases at V and 1 base at J, with 20 bases between. The CDR3 DNA reads TGTGCCAGCAGCGAAGAAATTCTAGGAAAGAGGAACACTGAAGCTTTCTTT. Translation gives CASSEEILGKRNTEAFF.

This clone was observed a single time. V and J are TRBV11-2 and TRBJ2-7; 9 bases fit TRBD2. The germline V gene encodes CDR1 SGHAT and CDR2 FQNNGV. J lost 4 bases, V lost 5 bases, and 9 bases had no gene match. There are 15 residues in the CDR3. CDR3 nucleotide sequence: TGTGCCAGCAGCCCCCTAGCTAGCGGGGTATACGAGCAGTACTTC. Translating it yields CASSPLASGVYEQYF.

The chain recombines TRBV9 with TRBJ1-1; D is possibly TRBD1 (5 bases). Trimming took 0 bases from V and 6 from J, leaving 9 bases between them. There are 13 residues in the CDR3. Per germline, CDR1 SGDLS and CDR2 YYNGEE. The CDR3 DNA reads as TGTGCCAGCAGCGTAGGGGGCCCAGCTGAAGCTTTCTTT. Protein sequence: CASSVGGPAEAFF.

The J gene is TRBJ2-1, the V gene TRBV5-1; 7 bases are shared with TRBD2. V lost 4 bases, J lost 7 bases, and 14 bases stayed unmatched. Per germline, CDR1 SGHRS and CDR2 YFSETQ. The CDR3 runs 16 residues. The CDR3 spells CASSTRGGSYWNEQFF. CDR3 nucleotide sequence: TGCGCCAGCAGCACGCGGGGCGGGAGTTATTGGAATGAGCAGTTCTTC.